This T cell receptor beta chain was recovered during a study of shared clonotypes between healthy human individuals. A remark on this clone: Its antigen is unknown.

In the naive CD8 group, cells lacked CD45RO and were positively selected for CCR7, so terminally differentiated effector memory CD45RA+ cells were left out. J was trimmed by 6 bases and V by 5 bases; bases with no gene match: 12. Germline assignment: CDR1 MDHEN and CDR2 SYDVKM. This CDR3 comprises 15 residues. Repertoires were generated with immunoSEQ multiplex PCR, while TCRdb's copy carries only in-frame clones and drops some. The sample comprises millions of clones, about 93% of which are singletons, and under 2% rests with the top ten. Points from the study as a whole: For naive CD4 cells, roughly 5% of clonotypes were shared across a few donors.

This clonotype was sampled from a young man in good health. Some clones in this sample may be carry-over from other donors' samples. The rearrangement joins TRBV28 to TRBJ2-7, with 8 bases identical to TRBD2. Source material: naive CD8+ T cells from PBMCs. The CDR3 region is CASSAPQTGGGEQYF. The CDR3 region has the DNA TGTGCCAGCAGTGCCCCCCAAACGGGAGGGGGCGAGCAGTACTTC.